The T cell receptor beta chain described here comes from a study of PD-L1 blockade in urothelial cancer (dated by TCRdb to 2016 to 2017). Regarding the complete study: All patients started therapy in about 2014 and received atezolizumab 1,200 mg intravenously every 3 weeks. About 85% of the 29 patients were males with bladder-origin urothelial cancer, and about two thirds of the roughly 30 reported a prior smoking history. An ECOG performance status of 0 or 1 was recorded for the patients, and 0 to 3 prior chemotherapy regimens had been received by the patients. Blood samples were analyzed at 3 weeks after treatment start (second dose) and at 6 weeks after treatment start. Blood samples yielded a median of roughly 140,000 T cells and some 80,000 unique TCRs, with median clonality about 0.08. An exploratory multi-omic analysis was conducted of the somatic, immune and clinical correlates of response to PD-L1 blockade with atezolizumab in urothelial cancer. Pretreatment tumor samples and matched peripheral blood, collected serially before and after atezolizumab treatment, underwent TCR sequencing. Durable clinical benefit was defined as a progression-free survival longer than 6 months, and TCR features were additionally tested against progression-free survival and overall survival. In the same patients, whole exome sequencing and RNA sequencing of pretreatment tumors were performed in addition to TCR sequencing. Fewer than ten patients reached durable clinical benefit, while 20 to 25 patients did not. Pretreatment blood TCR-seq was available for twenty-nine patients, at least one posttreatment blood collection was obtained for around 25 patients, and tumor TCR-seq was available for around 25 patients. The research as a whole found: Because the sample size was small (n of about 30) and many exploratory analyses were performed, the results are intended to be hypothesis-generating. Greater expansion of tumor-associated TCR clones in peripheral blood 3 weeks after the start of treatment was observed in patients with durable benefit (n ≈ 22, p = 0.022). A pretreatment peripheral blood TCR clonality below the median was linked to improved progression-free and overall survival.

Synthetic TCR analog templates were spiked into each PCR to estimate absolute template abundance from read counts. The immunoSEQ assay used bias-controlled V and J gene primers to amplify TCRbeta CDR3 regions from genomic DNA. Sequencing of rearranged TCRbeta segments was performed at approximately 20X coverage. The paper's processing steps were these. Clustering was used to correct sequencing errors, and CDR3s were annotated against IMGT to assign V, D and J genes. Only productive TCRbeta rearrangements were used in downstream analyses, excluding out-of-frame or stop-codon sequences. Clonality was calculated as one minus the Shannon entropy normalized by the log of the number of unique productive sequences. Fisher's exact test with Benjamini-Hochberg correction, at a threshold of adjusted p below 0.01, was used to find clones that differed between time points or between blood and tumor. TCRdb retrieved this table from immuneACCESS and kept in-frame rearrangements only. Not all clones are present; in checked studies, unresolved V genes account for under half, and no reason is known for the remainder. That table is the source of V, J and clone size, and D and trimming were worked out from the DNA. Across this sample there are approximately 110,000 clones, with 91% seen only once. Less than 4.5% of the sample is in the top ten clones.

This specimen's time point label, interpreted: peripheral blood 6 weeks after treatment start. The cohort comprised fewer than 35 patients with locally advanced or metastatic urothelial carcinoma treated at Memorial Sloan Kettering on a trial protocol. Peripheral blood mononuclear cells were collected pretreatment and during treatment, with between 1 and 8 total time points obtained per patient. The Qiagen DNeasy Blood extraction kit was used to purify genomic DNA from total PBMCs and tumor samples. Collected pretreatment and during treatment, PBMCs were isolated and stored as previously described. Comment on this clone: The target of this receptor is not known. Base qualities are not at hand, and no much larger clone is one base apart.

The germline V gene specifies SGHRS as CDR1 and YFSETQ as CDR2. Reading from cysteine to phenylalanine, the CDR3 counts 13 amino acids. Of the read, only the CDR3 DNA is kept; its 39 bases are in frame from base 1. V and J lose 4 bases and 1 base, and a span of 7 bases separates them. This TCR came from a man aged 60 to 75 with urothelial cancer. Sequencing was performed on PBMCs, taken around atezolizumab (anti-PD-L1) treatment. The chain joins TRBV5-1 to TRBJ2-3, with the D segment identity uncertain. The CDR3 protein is CASSAVGTDTQYF. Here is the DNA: TGCGCCAGCAGCGCCGTAGGCACAGATACGCAGTATTTT.